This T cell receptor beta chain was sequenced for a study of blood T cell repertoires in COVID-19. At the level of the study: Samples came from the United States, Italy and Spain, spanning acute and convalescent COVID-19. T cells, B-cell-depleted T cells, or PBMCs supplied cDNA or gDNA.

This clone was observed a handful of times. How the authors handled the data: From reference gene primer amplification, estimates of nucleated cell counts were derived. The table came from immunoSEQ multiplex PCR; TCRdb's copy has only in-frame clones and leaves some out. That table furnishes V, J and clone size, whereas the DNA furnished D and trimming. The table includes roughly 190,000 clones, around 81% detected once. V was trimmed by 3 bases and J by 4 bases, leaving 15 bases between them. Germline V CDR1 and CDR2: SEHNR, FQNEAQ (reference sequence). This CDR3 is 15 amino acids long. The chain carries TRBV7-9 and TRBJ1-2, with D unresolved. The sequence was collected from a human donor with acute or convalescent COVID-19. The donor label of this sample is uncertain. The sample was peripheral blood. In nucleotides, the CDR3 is TGTGCCAGCAGCTTGGAAGAGCCTGAGGTCTATGGCTACACCTTC. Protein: CASSLEEPEVYGYTF.